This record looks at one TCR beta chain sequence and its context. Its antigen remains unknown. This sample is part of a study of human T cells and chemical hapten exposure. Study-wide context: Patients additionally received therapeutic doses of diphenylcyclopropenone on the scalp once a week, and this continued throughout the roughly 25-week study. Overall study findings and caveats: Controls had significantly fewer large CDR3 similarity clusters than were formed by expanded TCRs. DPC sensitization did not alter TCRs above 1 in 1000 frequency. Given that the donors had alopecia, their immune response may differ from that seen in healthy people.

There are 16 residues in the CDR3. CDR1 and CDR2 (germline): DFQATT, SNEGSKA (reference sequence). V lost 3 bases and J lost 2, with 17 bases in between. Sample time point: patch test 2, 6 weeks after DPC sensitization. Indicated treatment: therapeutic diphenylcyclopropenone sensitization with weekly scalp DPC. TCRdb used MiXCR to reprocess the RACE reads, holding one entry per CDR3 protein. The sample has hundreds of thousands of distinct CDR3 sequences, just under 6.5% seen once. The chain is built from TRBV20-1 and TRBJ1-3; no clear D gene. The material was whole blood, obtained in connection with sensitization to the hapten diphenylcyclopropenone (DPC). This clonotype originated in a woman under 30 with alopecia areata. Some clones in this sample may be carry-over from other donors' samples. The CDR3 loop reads CSASPRYAGAGNTIYF. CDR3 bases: TGCAGTGCTAGCCCCCGATACGCCGGTGCTGGAAACACCATATATTTT.